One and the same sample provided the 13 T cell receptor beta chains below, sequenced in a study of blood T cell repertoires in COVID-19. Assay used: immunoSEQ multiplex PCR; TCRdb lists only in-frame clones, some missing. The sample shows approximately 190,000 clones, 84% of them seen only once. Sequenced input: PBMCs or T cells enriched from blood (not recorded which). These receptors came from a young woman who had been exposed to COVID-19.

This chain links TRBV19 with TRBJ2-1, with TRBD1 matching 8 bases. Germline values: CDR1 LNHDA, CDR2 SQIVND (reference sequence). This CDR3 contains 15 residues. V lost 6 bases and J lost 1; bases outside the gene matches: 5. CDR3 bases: TGTGCCAGTAGCCCTTGGACAGGGTCCTACAATGAGCAGTTCTTC. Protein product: CASSPWTGSYNEQFF.

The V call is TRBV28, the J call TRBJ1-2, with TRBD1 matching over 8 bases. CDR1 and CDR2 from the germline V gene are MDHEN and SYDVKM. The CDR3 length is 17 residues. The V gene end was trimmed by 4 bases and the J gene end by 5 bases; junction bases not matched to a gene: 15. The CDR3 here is CASSWIIPDRGDYGYTF. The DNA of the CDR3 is TGTGCCAGCAGTTGGATAATACCCGACAGGGGAGATTATGGCTACACCTTC.

Here the CDR3 DNA reads TGTGCCACCAGTGATTCCGCAGGGAGGTATGGCTACACCTTC. As protein: CATSDSAGRYGYTF. This chain connects TRBV24-1 to TRBJ1-2; perhaps TRBD1 as D (5 bases). The CDR3 runs to 14 residues. V was pared by 2 bases and J by 5 bases, with 11 bases between. CDR1 KGHDR and CDR2 SFDVKD come from the germline V gene.

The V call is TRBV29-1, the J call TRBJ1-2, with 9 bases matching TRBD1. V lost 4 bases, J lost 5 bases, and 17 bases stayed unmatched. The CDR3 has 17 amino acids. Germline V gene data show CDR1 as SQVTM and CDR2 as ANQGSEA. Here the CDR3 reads CSVVLAGTGLTSYGYTF. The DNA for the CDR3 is TGCAGCGTTGTGTTGGCAGGGACAGGGTTAACCTCATATGGCTACACCTTC.

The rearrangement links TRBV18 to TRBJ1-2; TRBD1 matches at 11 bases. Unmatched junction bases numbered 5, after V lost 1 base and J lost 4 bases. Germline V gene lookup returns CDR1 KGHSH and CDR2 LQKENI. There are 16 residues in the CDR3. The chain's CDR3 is CASSPLPDRGPYGYTF. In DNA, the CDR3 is TGTGCCAGCTCACCACTACCGGACAGGGGGCCCTATGGCTACACCTTC.

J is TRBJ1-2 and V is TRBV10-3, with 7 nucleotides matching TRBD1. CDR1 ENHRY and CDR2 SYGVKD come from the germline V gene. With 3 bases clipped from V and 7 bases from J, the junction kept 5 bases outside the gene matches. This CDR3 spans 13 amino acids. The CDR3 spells CAISETGAGGYTF. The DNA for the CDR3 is TGTGCCATCAGTGAAACAGGGGCTGGTGGCTACACCTTC.

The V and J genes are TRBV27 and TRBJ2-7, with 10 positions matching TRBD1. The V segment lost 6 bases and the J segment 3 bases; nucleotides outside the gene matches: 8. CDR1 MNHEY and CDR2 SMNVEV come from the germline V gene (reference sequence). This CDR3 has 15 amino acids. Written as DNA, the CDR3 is TGTGCCAGCAGGACGGGACAGGGGCCTTTCTACGAGCAGTACTTC. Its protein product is CASRTGQGPFYEQYF.

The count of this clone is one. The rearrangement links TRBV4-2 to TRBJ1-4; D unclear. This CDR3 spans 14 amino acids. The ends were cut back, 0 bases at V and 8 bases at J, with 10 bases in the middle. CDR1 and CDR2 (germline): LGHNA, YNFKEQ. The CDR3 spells CASSQELAEEKLFF. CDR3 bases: TGTGCCAGCAGCCAAGAACTCGCGGAAGAAAAACTGTTTTTT.

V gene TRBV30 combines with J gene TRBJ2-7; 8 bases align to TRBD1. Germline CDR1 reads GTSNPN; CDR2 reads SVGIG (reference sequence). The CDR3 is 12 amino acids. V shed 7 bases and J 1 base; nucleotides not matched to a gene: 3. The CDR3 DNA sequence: TGTGCCTCAGGACAGGGTTCCTACGAGCAGTACTTC. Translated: CASGQGSYEQYF.

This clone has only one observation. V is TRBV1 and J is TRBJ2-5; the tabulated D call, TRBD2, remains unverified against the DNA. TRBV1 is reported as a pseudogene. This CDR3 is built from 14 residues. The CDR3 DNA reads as TGCACCAGCAAAAGTAGCGGGGCCTCTGGGCCCCAGTACTTC. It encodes CTSKSSGASGPQYF.

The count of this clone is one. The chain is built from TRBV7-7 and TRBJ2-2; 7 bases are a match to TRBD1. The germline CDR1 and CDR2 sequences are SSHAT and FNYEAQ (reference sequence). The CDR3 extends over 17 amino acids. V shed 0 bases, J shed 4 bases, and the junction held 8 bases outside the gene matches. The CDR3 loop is CASSLAAQGFLTGELFF. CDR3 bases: TGTGCCAGCAGCTTAGCCGCACAGGGGTTCCTCACCGGGGAGCTGTTTTTT.

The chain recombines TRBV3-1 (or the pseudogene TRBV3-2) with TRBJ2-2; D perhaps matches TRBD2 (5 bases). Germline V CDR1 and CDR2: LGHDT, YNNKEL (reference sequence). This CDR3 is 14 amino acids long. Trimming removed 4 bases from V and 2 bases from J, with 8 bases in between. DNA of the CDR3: TGTGCCAGCAGCCCGGACTTAAACACCGGGGAGCTGTTTTTT. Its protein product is CASSPDLNTGELFF.

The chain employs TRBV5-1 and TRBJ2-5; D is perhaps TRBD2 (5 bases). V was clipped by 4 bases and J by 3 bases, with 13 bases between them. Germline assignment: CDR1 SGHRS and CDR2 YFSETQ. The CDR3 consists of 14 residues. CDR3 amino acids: CASSPIGLEETQYF. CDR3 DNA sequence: TGCGCCAGCAGCCCAATAGGACTCGAAGAGACCCAGTACTTC. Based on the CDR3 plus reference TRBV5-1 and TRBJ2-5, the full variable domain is KAGVTQTPRYLIKTRGQQVTLSCSPISGHRSVSWYQQTPGQGLQFLFEYFSETQRNKGNFPGRFSGRQFSNSRSEMNVSTLELGDSALYLCASSPIGLEETQYFGPGTRLLVL.